One and the same sample provided the 18 T cell receptor beta chains below, sequenced in a study of shared clonotypes between healthy human individuals. The repertoire was sequenced with immunoSEQ multiplex PCR; TCRdb's copy has only in-frame clones and lacks some. The data contain around 480,000 clones, almost 80% of them singletons. Sequenced material: PBMCs. The receptors were sampled from a woman in her 40s in good health. Some clones in this sample may be carry-over from other donors' samples.

The gene calls are TRBV5-1 and TRBJ2-7; 12 bases map to TRBD2. The V and J ends lost 6 bases and 1 base, in that order; junction bases with no gene match: 11. The germline CDR1 and CDR2 sequences are SGHRS and YFSETQ. This CDR3 contains 17 residues. Here the CDR3 DNA reads TGCGCCAGCACAGACCGGCTAGCGGGAGGGAGGTCCTACGAGCAGTACTTC. It codes for CASTDRLAGGRSYEQYF.

This rearrangement joins TRBV7-3 to TRBJ2-3, with D perhaps TRBD2 (5 bases). Per the germline V gene, CDR1 is SGHTA and CDR2 is FQGTGA. The CDR3 has 14 residues. V lost 2 bases, J lost 13 bases, and 19 bases lay in between. The CDR3 is CASSLPLRLQREYF. The DNA of the CDR3 is TGTGCCAGCAGCTTACCGCTTCGGTTGCAGAGGGAGTATTTT.

This sequence joins TRBV2 and TRBJ2-3; 8 positions agree with TRBD1. Germline CDR1 SNHLY, CDR2 FYNNEI. The CDR3 loop spans 13 amino acids. V shed 10 bases and J 6 bases; nucleotides not matched to a gene: 9. CDR3 DNA sequence: TGTGCCACCGCTGACAGGGGCAGGGATACGCAGTATTTT. This gives the protein CATADRGRDTQYF.

The chain recombines TRBV4-2 with TRBJ2-7; TRBD2 matches at 8 bases. This CDR3 comprises 17 residues. Losses at the gene ends were 0 bases for V and 5 bases for J; bases not matched to a gene: 12. Germline V gene lookup returns CDR1 LGHNA and CDR2 YNFKEQ. The CDR3 nucleotides read TGTGCCAGCAGCCAAGAAACGGGAGGGCCCCTAAGGCACGAGCAGTACTTC. This encodes CASSQETGGPLRHEQYF.

The chain is built from TRBV29-1 and TRBJ2-3; 8 bases line up with TRBD2. The CDR3 runs 16 residues. Losses at the gene ends were 4 bases for V and 3 bases for J; bases not matched to a gene: 12. Germline V lookup: CDR1 SQVTM, CDR2 ANQGSEA. The CDR3 loop reads CSVGGSSGSVTDTQYF. The CDR3 nucleotides are TGCAGCGTTGGTGGATCCAGCGGGAGTGTTACAGATACGCAGTATTTT.

The V and J genes are TRBV5-1 and TRBJ2-1; the D gene is possibly TRBD2 (6 bases). The germline CDR1 and CDR2 sequences are SGHRS and YFSETQ. There are 15 residues in the CDR3. V was shortened by 5 bases and J by 2 bases, with 14 bases between the two germline ends. The CDR3 DNA reads as TGCGCCAGCAGTTCAGGTTGGGGGGCCTACAATGAGCAGTTCTTC. The encoded protein is CASSSGWGAYNEQFF. The full variable domain, rest sourced from reference TRBV5-1 and TRBJ2-1, is KAGVTQTPRYLIKTRGQQVTLSCSPISGHRSVSWYQQTPGQGLQFLFEYFSETQRNKGNFPGRFSGRQFSNSRSEMNVSTLELGDSALYLCASSSGWGAYNEQFFGPGTRLTVL.

This chain joins TRBV7-8 and TRBJ1-1, with 7 bases aligning to TRBD1. The CDR3 runs to 15 residues. Germline lookup yields CDR1 SGHVS and CDR2 FQNEAQ. The ends lost 5 bases at V and 4 bases at J; junction bases unmatched: 10. As DNA, the CDR3 is TGTGCCAGCAGCGCAGGGACAGCGGAGGGCACTGAAGCTTTCTTT. Encoded protein: CASSAGTAEGTEAFF.

The chain combines TRBV28 with TRBJ1-4; D might be TRBD1 (5 bases). V shed 4 bases and J shed 0 bases, with 9 bases lying between them. This CDR3 region has 15 residues. CDR1 is MDHEN, CDR2 SYDVKM, per germline. CDR3 DNA sequence: TGTGCCAGCAGTTCCCTGGGGGCAACTAATGAAAAACTGTTTTTT. It yields the protein CASSSLGATNEKLFF.

This sequence joins TRBV29-1 and TRBJ2-7, with a possible D match to TRBD1 (6 bases). Germline V gene data show CDR1 as SQVTM and CDR2 as ANQGSEA. V lost 4 bases, J lost 5 bases, and 12 bases lay in between. The CDR3 length is 12 residues. The DNA for the CDR3 is TGCAGCGTTGTACAGGGAGCCCACGAGCAGTACTTC. Encoded protein: CSVVQGAHEQYF.

The chain employs TRBV29-1 and TRBJ2-1, with 10 bases aligning to TRBD1. Germline values: CDR1 SQVTM, CDR2 ANQGSEA. V shed 2 bases, J shed 8 bases, and the junction held 6 bases outside the gene matches. The CDR3 length is 14 residues. The CDR3 DNA reads TGCAGCGTTGAATCCGGGACAGGGGTTCATGAGCAGTTCTTC. Amino acid sequence: CSVESGTGVHEQFF.

The chain combines TRBV5-1 with TRBJ2-5, with TRBD2 matching over 8 bases. There are 16 residues in the CDR3. The germline V gene has CDR1 SGHRS and CDR2 YFSETQ. The trim removed 4 bases at V and 4 bases at J, leaving 12 bases unmatched. The CDR3 spells CASSTAGTSLRETQYF. CDR3 nucleotide sequence: TGCGCCAGCAGCACGGCCGGGACTAGTCTTAGAGAGACCCAGTACTTC.

With regard to this clone: A much bigger clone sits one base away, suggesting this may be a read error. The rearrangement joins TRBV6-4 to TRBJ2-2, with D hard to call. V was shortened by 2 bases and J by 0 bases, with 1 base between the two germline ends. The CDR3 covers 13 residues. Germline V gene lookup returns CDR1 MRHNA and CDR2 SNTAGT. CDR3 protein: CASSDPNTGELFF. CDR3 coding DNA: TGTGCCAGCAGTGACCCGAACACCGGGGAGCTGTTTTTT.

This clone has a single count. The gene calls are TRBV13 and TRBJ2-5, with TRBD2 matching over 12 bases. Germline loops: CDR1 PRHDT, CDR2 FYEKMQ (reference sequence). The junction had 6 bases not matched to a gene; V was cut back by 5 bases and J by 5 bases. This CDR3 has 15 amino acids. The CDR3 loop is CASSPSGRAAETQYF. The CDR3 DNA sequence: TGTGCCAGCAGCCCTAGCGGGAGGGCCGCCGAGACCCAGTACTTC.

A note on this clone: This may stem from a read error, because a much larger clone lies one nucleotide away. Other nucleotide sequences in the sample specify the same CDR3. The V call is TRBV5-4, the J call TRBJ1-2; 7 positions match TRBD1. The V and J ends lost 1 base and 1 base, in that order; junction bases with no gene match: 1. The CDR3 covers 14 residues. CDR1 SGHNT and CDR2 YYREEE come from the germline V gene (reference sequence). As DNA, the CDR3 is TGTGCCAGCAGCTTGAGACAGGGTAACTATGGCTACACCTTC. Translated: CASSLRQGNYGYTF.

The genes are TRBV28 and TRBJ1-2; the D gene is possibly TRBD1 (6 bases). The germline gives CDR1 MDHEN, CDR2 SYDVKM. This CDR3 has 15 amino acids. V dropped 8 bases and J dropped 4 bases, with 20 bases sitting between them. The chain's CDR3 is CASDTAGASVYGYTF. The DNA of the CDR3 is TGTGCCAGCGACACCGCGGGGGCGTCCGTCTATGGCTACACCTTC.

On this clone itself: A much larger clone differs by one base, so this may be a read error. The CDR3 reads CASSRGGETQYF. For the CDR3, the DNA is TGTGCCAGCAGCAGGGGCGGGGAGACCCAGTACTTC. The chain employs TRBV7-6 and TRBJ2-5; D could derive from TRBD1 or TRBD2 (5 bases each). This CDR3 is built from 12 residues. V lost 5 bases and J lost 5, with 9 bases in between. Germline V gene sequence: CDR1 SGHVS, CDR2 FNYEAQ. The complete variable domain, with remaining parts taken from reference TRBV7-6 and TRBJ2-5, reads GAGVSQSPRYKVTKRGQDVALRCDPISGHVSLYWYRQALGQGPEFLTYFNYEAQQDKSGLPNDRFSAERPEGSISTLTIQRTEQRDSAMYRCASSRGGETQYFGPGTRLLVL.

This chain joins TRBV7-3 and TRBJ2-1, with D unresolved. The CDR3 runs to 13 residues. Germline assignment: CDR1 SGHTA and CDR2 FQGTGA. Deletions cut 3 bases from V and 5 bases from J, with 8 bases between. DNA for the CDR3: TGTGCCAGCAGCTTTTCTACGGACAATGAGCAGTTCTTC. Amino acids: CASSFSTDNEQFF.

This rearrangement joins TRBV10-3 to TRBJ2-7; TRBD2 aligns across 12 bases. Looked up from germline, CDR1 is ENHRY and CDR2 is SYGVKD. The CDR3 is 15 residues long. The V gene end was trimmed by 5 bases and the J gene end by 5 bases; junction bases not matched to a gene: 7. The CDR3 DNA sequence: TGTGCCATCAGTCCTCAGTGGACTAGCGGGAACGAGCAGTACTTC. Residues: CAISPQWTSGNEQYF.